The T cell receptor (beta chain) under discussion was sequenced for a study of early T cells in non-severe SARS-CoV-2 infection. Looking at the study overall: From unsorted whole blood, bulk RNA was sequenced, and the chains remained unpaired. Study conclusions and caveats: Anti-spike CD8 specificities were favored by VDJdb matching, whose results missed private and CD4 specificities.

Molecules of cDNA were individually given unique molecular identifiers that were attached to them. One entry per CDR3 protein, called by TCRdb with MiXCR from the 5' RACE reads. The repertoire holds 55,000 to 75,000 distinct CDR3 sequences, with 10% to 15% as singletons. CDR1 and CDR2 (germline): SGHVS, FNYEAQ. The CDR3 spans 15 residues. Trimming took 4 bases from V and 7 from J; bases not matched to a gene: 13. This clonotype was seen at least ten times. Antigen unknown. The sequence came from an adult who was a healthcare worker with PCR-confirmed SARS-CoV-2 infection or an uninfected control (not recorded which). V usage is TRBV7-6 and J usage is TRBJ2-7; TRBD2 agrees at 7 bases. The sample was whole blood. This chain's CDR3 is CASSYDGGGPDEQYF. The CDR3 DNA is TGTGCCAGCAGCTATGATGGGGGAGGGCCCGATGAGCAGTACTTC.